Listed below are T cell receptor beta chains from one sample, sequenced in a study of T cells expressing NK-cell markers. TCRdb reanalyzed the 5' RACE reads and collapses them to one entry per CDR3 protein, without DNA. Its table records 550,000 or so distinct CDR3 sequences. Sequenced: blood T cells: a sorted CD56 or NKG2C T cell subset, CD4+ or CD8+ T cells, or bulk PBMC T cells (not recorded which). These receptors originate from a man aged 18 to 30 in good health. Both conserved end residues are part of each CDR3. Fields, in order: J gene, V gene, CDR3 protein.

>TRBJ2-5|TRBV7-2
CASSQGLQQETQYF
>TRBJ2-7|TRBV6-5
CASSYSPSGRDSYEQYF
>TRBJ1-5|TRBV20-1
CSATGPSNQPQHF
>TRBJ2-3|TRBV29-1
CSVWTGPDTQYF
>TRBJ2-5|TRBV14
CASSRSFQSQETQYF
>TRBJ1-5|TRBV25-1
CASSEYGLYQPQHF
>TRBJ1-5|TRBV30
CAWRVRDGNNQPQHF
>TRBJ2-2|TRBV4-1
CASSHETGELFF
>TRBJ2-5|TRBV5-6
CASSRPILLAGQETQYF
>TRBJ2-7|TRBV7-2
CASSFSHSRVRVHEQYF
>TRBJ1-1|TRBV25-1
CASSDLGRTNTEAFF
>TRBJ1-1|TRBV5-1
CASSRGPSENTEAFF
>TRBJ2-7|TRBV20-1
CSATAGGYEQYF
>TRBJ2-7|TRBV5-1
CASSLDTPGEQYF
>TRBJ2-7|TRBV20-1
CSAGRLPGRRIYEQYF
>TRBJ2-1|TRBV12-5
CASGLGADWSKFF